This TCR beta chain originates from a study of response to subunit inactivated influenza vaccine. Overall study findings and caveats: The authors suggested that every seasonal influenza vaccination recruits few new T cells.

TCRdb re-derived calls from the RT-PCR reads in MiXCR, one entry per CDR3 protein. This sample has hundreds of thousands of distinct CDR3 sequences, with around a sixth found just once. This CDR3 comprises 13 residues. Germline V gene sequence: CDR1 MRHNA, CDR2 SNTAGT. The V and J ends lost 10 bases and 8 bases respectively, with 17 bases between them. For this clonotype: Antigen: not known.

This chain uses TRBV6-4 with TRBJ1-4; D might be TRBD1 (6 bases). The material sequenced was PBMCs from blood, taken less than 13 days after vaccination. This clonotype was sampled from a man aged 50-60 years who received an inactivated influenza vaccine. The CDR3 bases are TGTGCCACCAAGGAAACAGGGATGGAAAAACTGTTTTTT. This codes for CATKETGMEKLFF.